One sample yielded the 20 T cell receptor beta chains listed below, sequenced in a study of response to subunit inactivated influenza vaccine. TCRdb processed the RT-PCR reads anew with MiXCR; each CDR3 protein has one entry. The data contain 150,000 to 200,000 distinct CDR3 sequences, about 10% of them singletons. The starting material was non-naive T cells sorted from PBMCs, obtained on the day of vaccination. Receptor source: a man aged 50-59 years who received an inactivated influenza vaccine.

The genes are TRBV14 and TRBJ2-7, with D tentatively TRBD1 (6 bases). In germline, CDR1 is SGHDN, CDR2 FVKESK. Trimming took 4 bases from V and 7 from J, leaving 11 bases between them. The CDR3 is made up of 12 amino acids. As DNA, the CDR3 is TGTGCCAGCAGCCCAAACAGGGTGGAGCAGTACTTC. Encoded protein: CASSPNRVEQYF.

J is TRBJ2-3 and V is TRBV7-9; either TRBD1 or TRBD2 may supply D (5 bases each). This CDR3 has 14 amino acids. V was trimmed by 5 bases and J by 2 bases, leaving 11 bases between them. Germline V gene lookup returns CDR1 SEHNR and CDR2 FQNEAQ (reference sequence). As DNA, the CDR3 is TGTGCCAGCAGCCGGGGCTGGGACACAGATACGCAGTATTTT. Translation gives CASSRGWDTDTQYF.

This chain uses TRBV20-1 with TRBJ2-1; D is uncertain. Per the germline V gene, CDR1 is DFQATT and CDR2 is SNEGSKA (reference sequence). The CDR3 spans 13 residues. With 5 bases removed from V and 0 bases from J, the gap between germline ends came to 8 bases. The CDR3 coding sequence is TGCAGTGCTTCCGCCCGCTCCTACAATGAGCAGTTCTTC. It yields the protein CSASARSYNEQFF.

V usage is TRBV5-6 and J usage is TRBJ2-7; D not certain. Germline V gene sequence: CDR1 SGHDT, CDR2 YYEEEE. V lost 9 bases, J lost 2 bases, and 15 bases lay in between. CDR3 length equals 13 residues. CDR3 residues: CAMGPGLAYEQYF. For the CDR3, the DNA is TGTGCCATGGGCCCCGGGCTAGCCTACGAGCAGTACTTC.

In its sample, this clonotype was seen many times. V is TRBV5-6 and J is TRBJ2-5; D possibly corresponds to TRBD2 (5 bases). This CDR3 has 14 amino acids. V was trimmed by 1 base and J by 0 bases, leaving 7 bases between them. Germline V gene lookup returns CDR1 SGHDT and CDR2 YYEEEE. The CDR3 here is CASSLRGHQETQYF. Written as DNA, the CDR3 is TGTGCCAGCAGCTTGCGGGGTCACCAAGAGACCCAGTACTTC.

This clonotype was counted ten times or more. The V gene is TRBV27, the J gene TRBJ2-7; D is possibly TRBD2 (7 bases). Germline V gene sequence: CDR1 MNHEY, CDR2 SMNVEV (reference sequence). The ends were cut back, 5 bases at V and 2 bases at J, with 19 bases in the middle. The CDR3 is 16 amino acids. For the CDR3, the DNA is TGTGCCAGCAGTAGTCTTTTCCGGGGGGCCCCCTACGAGCAGTACTTC. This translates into CASSSLFRGAPYEQYF.

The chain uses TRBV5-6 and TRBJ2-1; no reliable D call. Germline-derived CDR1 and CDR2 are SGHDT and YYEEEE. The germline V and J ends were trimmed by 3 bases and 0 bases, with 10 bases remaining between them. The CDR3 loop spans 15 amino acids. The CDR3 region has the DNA TGTGCCAGCAGCTCAGACCTTAGCTCCTACAATGAGCAGTTCTTC. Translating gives CASSSDLSSYNEQFF.

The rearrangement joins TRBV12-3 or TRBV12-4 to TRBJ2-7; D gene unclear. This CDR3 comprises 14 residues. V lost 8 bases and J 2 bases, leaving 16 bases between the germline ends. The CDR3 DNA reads TGTGCCAGCTCACCCCTGGGCTTTCCCTACGAGCAGTACTTC. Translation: CASSPLGFPYEQYF.

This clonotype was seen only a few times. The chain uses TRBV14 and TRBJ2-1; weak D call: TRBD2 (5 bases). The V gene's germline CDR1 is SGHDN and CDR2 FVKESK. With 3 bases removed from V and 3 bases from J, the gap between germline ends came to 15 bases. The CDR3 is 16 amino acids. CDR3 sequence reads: CASSHLPGLGYNEQFF. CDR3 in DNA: TGTGCCAGCAGCCACTTACCGGGATTGGGCTACAATGAGCAGTTCTTC. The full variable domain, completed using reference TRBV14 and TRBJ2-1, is EAGVTQFPSHSVIEKGQTVTLRCDPISGHDNLYWYRRVMGKEIKFLLHFVKESKQDESGMPNNRFLAERTGGTYSTLKVQPAELEDSGVYFCASSHLPGLGYNEQFFGPGTRLTVL.

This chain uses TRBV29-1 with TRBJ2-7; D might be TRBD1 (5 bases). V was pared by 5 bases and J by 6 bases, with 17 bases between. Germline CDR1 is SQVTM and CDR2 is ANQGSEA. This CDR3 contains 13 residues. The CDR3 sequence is CSVSPDILGEQYF. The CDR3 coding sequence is TGCAGCGTTTCACCGGACATACTTGGCGAGCAGTACTTC.

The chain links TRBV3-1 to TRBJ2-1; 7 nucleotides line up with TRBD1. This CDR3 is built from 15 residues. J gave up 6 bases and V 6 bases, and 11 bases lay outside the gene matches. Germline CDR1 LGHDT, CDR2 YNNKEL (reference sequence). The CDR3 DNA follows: TGTGCCAGCAGTCCCCAGGGGGAGATGGGCAATGAGCAGTTCTTC. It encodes CASSPQGEMGNEQFF.

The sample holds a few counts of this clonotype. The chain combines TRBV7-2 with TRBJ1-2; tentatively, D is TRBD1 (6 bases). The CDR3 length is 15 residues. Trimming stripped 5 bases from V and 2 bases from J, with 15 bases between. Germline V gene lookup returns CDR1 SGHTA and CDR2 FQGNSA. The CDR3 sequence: CASSEGGGFNYGYTF. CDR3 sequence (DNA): TGTGCCAGCAGCGAAGGCGGGGGCTTCAACTATGGCTACACCTTC.

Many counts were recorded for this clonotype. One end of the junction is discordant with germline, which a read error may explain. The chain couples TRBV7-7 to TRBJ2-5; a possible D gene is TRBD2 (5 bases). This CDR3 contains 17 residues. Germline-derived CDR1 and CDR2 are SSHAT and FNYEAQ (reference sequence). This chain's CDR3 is CASSLDLAGRNQETQYF. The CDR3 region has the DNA TGTGCTAGCAGCTTAGATCTAGCTGGTCGGAACCAAGAGACCCAGTACTTC.

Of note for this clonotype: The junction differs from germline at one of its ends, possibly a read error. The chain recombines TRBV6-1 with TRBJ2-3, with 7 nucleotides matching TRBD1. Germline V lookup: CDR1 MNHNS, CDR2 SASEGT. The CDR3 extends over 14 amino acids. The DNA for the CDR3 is TGTGCCAGCAGCACATTAGGGGGCACAGCTACGCAGTATTTT. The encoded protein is CASSTLGGTATQYF.

Written as DNA, the CDR3 is TGCGCCAGCAGCTTGGAGGCAGAAGAGACCCAGTACTTC. This sequence encodes CASSLEAEETQYF. V usage is TRBV5-1 and J usage is TRBJ2-5; D not certain. Looked up from germline, CDR1 is SGHRS and CDR2 is YFSETQ. V lost 0 bases to trimming and J lost 3 bases, with 6 bases between them. The CDR3 totals 13 residues.

CDR3 DNA: TGTGCCACCAGTCCAGGACAGACTTGGTTTGGCTACACCTTC. It codes for CATSPGQTWFGYTF. The V gene is TRBV15, the J gene TRBJ1-2, with D perhaps TRBD1 (6 bases). The CDR3 consists of 14 residues. The germline V gene encodes CDR1 LNHNV and CDR2 YYDKDF (reference sequence). Trimming removed 6 bases at V and 7 bases at J, with 18 bases between.

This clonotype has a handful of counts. In DNA, the CDR3 is TGTGCCAGCAGCTTAGCGACTAGGGGGGGCCAGTTCTTC. Translating gives CASSLATRGGQFF. The V call is TRBV11-2, the J call TRBJ2-1; the D gene is possibly TRBD2 (7 bases). Germline loops: CDR1 SGHAT, CDR2 FQNNGV. This CDR3 contains 13 residues. V was pared by 1 base and J by 13 bases, with 14 bases between.

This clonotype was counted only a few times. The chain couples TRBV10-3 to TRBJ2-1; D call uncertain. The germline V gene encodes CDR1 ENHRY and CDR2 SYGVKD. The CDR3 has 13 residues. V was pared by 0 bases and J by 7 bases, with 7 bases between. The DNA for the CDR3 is TGTGCCATCAGTGAGTCAATAACTAATGAGCAGTTCTTC. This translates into CAISESITNEQFF.

The CDR3 DNA follows: TGTGCCTGGGGATACGGGGGGGCCCGGGCCGGGGAGCTGTTTTTT. Its translation is CAWGYGGARAGELFF. The chain joins TRBV30 to TRBJ2-2; 8 bases agree with TRBD2. V was pared by 5 bases and J by 6 bases, with 11 bases of the junction left unmatched. Germline lookup yields CDR1 GTSNPN and CDR2 SVGIG (reference sequence). The CDR3 covers 15 residues.

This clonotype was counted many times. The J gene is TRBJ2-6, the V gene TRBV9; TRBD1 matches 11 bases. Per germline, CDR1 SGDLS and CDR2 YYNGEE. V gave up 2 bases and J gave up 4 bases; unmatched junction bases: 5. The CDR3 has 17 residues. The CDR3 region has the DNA TGTGCCAGCAGCGTTGGACAGGGGGCTGGAGGGGCCAACGTCCTGACTTTC. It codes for CASSVGQGAGGANVLTF.